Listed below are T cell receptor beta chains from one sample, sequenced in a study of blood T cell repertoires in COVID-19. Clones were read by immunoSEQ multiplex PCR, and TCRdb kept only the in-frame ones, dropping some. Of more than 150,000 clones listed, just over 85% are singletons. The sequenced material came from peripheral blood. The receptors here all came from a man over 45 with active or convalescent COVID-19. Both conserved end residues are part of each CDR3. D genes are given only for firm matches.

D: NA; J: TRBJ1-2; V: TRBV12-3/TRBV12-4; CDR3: CASSSFPKVGF
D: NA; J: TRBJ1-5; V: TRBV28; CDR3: CASSSPGLGDNQPQHF
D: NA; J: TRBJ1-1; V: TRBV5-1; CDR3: CASSLNWVGQNTEAFF
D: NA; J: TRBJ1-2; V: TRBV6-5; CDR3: CASRQPGTQDYTF
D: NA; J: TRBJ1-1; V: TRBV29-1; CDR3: CSADGGTEAFF
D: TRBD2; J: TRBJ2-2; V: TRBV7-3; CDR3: CASSDLMRGSPGELFF
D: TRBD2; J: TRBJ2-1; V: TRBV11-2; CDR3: CASSLIKWTSNNEQFF
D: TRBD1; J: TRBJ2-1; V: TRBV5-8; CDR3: CASSQRTGGSLLGEQFF
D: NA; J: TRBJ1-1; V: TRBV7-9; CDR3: CASSLEPAGAEAFF
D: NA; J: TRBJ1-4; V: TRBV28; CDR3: CASRLPQGPNEKLFF
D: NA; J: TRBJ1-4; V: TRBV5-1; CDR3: CASSPGVGGEKLFF
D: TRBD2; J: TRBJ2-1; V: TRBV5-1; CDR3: CASSLEGLGYNEQFF
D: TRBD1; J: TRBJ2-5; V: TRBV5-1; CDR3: CASSLLDRGTTMETQYF
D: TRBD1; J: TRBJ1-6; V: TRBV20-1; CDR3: CSASVTGTYNSPLHF
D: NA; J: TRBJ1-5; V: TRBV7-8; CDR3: CASSLERPYNQPQHF
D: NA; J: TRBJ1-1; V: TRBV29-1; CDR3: CSVGEVGRGTEAFF
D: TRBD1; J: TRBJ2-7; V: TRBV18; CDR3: CASSGGQADEQYF
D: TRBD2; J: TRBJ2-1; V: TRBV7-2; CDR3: CASSHSGTNNEQFF
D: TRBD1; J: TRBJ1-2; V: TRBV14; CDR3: CASSPNPGQIFNYGYTF
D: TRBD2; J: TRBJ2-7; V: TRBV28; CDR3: CGSGPSREQYF
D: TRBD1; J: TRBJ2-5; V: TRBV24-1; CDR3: CATSDTTGGVETQYF
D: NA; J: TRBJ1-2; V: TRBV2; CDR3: CASSEVRTSYGYTF
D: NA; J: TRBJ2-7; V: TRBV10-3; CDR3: CAISGRGRSYEQYF
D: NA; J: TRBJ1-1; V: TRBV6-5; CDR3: CASSYSRGILNTEAFF
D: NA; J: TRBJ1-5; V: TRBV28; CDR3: CASSLLIGGSYSNQPQHF
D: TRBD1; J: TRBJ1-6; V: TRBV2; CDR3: CASSGGQPVFSPLHF
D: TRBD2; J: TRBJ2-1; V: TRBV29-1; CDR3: CSVDWKGTISSYNEQFF
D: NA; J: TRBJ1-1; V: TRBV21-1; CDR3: CASSKDGQYEAFF
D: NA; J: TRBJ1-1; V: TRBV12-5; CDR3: CASGLVNRGQNTEAFF